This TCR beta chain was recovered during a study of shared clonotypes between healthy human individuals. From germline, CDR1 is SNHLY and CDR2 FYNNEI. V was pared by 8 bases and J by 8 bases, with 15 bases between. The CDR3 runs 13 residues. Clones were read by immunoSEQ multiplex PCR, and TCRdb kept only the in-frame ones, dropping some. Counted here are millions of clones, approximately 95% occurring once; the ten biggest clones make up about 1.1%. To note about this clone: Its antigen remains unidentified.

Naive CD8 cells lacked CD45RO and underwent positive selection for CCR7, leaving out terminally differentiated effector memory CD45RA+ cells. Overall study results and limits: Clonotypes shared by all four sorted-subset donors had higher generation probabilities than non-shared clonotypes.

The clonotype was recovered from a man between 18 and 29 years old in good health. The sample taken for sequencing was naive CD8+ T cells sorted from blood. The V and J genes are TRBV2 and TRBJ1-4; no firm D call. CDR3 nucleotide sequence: TGTGCCAGCGTTCAGGAGCAATGGGAAAAACTGTTTTTT. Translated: CASVQEQWEKLFF.